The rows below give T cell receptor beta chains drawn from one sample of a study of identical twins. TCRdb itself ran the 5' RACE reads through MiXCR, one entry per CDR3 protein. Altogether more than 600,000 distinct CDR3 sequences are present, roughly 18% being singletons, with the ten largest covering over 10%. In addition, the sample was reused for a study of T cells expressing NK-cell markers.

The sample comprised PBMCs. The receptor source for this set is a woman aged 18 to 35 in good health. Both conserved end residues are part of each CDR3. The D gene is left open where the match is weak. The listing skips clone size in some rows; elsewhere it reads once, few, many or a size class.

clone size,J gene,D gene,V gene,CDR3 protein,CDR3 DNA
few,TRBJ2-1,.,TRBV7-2,CASTPSSASYNEQFF,TGTGCCAGCACCCCGAGCAGTGCGTCCTACAATGAGCAGTTCTTC
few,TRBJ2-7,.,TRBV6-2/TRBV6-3,CASSTLSDLSSYEQYF,TGTGCCAGCAGCACACTTAGCGATTTGAGCTCCTACGAGCAGTACTTC
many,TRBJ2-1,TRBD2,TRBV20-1,CSARDRAGPYNEQFF,TGCAGTGCTAGAGATAGAGCGGGGCCATACAATGAGCAGTTCTTC
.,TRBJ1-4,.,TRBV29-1,CSVYLGQSNEKLFF,TGCAGCGTCTACCTAGGGCAGTCCAATGAAAAACTGTTTTTT
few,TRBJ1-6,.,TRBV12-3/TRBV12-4,CASSLLQNSPLHF,TGTGCCAGCAGTTTGTTGCAAAATTCACCCCTCCACTTT
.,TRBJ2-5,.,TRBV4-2,CAISPRGVQETQYF,TGTGCCATCAGCCCTCGGGGAGTTCAAGAGACCCAGTACTTC
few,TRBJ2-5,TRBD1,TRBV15,CATSSRTGSRAETQYF,TGTGCCACCAGCTCAAGGACAGGGTCGAGGGCAGAGACCCAGTACTTC
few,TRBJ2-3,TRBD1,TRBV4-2,CASSQDRYRGLGTDTQYF,TGTGCCAGCAGCCAAGATAGGTACAGGGGGCTAGGGACAGATACGCAGTATTTT
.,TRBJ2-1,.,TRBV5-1,CASSLTDPFHNEQFF,TGCGCCAGCAGCTTGACGGACCCCTTCCACAATGAGCAGTTCTTC
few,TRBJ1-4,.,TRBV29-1,CSVYRERGEKLFF,TGCAGCGTATACAGGGAAAGAGGTGAAAAACTGTTTTTT
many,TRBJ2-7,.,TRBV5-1,CASSLRGDYEQYF,TGCGCCAGCAGCTTGAGGGGGGACTACGAGCAGTACTTC
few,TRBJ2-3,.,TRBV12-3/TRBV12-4,CASSPGLLVLTGNTQYF,TGTGCCAGCAGTCCGGGACTCCTTGTCTTGACCGGGAATACGCAGTATTTT
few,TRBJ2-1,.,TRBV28,CASSSSADEQFF,TGTGCCAGCAGTTCATCAGCGGATGAGCAGTTCTTC
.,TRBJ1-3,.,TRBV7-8,CASSLGHATGNTIYF,TGTGCCAGCAGCTTAGGACACGCAACTGGAAACACCATATATTTT
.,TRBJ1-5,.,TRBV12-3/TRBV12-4,CASSLSGAPPQHF,TGTGCCAGCAGTTTATCCGGGGCCCCGCCCCAGCATTTT
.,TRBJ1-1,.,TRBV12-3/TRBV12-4,CASRSLSNTEAFF,TGTGCCAGCAGATCCTTATCGAACACTGAAGCTTTCTTT
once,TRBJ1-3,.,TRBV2,CASSDVNTIYF,TGTGCCAGCAGTGATGTAAACACCATATATTTT
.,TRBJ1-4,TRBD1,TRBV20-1,CSASNPGQDFNEKLFF,TGCAGTGCTAGCAACCCCGGACAGGACTTTAATGAAAAACTGTTTTTT
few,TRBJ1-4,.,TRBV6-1,CASSLPAGGSEKLFF,TGTGCCAGCAGTCTCCCCGCAGGCGGAAGTGAAAAACTGTTTTTT
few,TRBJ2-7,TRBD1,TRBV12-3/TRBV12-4,CASANRGYEQYF,TGTGCCAGCGCTAACAGGGGCTACGAGCAGTACTTC
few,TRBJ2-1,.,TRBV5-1,CASQEASTYNEQFF,TGCGCCAGCCAGGAGGCAAGCACCTACAATGAGCAGTTCTTC
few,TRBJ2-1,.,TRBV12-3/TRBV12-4,CATREQDSYNEQFF,TGTGCCACCCGGGAGCAAGACTCCTACAATGAGCAGTTCTTC
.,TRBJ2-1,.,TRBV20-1,CSAREYNEQFF,TGCAGTGCTAGAGAATACAATGAGCAGTTCTTC
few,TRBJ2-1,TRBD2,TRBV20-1,CSARDRIAGGLRYNEQFF,TGCAGTGCTAGAGATAGGATAGCGGGGGGCCTAAGGTACAATGAGCAGTTCTTC
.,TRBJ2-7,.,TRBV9,CASSVDGTYSYEQYF,TGTGCCAGCAGCGTAGACGGGACTTACTCCTACGAGCAGTACTTC
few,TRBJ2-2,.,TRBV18,CASSPPWSGELFF,TGTGCCAGCTCACCACCCTGGTCCGGGGAGCTGTTTTTT
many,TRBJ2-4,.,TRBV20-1,CSALHSLAKNIQYF,TGCAGTGCTCTTCACAGCCTAGCCAAAAACATTCAGTACTTC
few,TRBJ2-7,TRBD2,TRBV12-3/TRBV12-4,CASSFGGARYEQYF,TGTGCCAGCAGTTTCGGGGGGGCTAGATACGAGCAGTACTTC
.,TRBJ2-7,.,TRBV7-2,CASSLAGLATAYEQYF,TGTGCCAGCAGCTTAGCGGGGCTTGCCACTGCCTACGAGCAGTACTTC
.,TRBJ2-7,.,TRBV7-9,CASTWGAYYEQYF,TGTGCCTCAACATGGGGGGCCTACTACGAGCAGTACTTC
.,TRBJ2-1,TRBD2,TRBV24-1,CATSVRLAGVEQFF,TGTGCCACCAGTGTTAGGCTAGCGGGAGTTGAGCAGTTCTTC
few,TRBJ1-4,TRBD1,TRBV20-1,CSAPSRDRTTNEKLFF,TGCAGTGCTCCGTCCCGGGACAGGACAACTAATGAAAAACTGTTTTTT
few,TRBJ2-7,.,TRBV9,CASSVDGAPDSYEQYF,TGTGCCAGCAGCGTAGATGGGGCGCCAGACTCCTACGAGCAGTACTTC
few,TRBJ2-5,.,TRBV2,CASKLEPSREETQYF,TGTGCCAGCAAACTCGAACCTTCGAGGGAAGAGACCCAGTACTTC
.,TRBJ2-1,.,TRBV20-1,CSARWGAYNEQFF,TGCAGTGCTAGATGGGGGGCCTACAATGAGCAGTTCTTC
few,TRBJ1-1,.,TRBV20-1,CSAPGDSNTEAFF,TGCAGTGCACCGGGGGACTCGAACACTGAAGCTTTCTTT
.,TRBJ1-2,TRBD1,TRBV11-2,CASSLVGQGSFYGYTF,TGTGCCAGCAGCTTAGTCGGACAGGGCTCCTTCTATGGCTACACCTTC
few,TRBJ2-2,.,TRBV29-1,CSVRGANTGELFF,TGCAGCGTCAGGGGGGCGAACACCGGGGAGCTGTTTTTT
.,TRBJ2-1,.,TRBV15,CATSRGRRPSYNEQFF,TGTGCCACCAGCAGAGGTCGGAGGCCGTCCTACAATGAGCAGTTCTTC
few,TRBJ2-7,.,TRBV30,CAWTSFYEQYF,TGTGCCTGGACTAGTTTCTACGAGCAGTACTTC
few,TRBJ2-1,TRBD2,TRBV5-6,CASSFGTGTGGSYNEQFF,TGTGCCAGCAGCTTTGGGACGGGAACGGGAGGCTCCTACAATGAGCAGTTCTTC
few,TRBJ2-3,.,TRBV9,CASSATLGADTQYF,TGTGCCAGCAGCGCGACTCTGGGGGCAGATACGCAGTATTTT
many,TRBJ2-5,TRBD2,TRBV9,CASSPGLPGGEETQYF,TGTGCCAGCAGCCCCGGTCTTCCGGGGGGAGAAGAGACCCAGTACTTC
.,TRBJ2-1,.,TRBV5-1,CASRDAQGGNEQFF,TGCGCCAGCCGGGACGCCCAAGGCGGCAATGAGCAGTTCTTC
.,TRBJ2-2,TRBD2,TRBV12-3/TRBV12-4,CASNLLARGGTGELFF,TGTGCCAGCAACCTACTGGCGCGGGGGGGAACCGGGGAGCTGTTTTTT
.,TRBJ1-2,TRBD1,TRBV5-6,CASSFKGAGRNYGYTF,TGTGCCAGCAGCTTCAAGGGGGCAGGGCGAAACTATGGCTACACCTTC
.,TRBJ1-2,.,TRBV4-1,CASSPGNSGYTF,TGCGCCAGCAGCCCAGGGAACAGCGGCTACACCTTC